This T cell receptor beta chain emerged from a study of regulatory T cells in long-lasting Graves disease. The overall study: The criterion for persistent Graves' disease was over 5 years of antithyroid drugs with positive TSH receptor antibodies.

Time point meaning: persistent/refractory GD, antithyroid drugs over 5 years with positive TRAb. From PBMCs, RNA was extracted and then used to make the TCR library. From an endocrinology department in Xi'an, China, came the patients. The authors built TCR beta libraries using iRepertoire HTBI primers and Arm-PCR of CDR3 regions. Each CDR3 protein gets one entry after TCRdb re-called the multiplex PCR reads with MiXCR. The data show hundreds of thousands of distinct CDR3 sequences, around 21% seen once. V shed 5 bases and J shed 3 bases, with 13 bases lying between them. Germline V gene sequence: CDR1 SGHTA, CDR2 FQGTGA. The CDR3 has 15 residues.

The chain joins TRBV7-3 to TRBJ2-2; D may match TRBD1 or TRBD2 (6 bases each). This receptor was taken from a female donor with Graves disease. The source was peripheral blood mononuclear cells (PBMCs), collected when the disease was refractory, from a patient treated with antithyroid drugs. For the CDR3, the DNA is TGTGCCAGCAGCCCCTGGGGGGCGGACACCGGGGAGCTGTTTTTT. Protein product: CASSPWGADTGELFF.